Each of the 11 T cell receptor beta chains below was sequenced from the same sample in a study of preoperative IRX-2 immunotherapy in early breast cancer (dated by TCRdb to 2018 to 2020). The treatment or condition label, as the study defines it: preoperative locoregional IRX-2 cytokine immunotherapy. Library prep was done by the immunoSEQ multiplex PCR assay. TCRdb limited this immuneACCESS table to in-frame rearrangements with V and J called. A share of clones is missing; checked studies link under half to unresolved V genes, and the rest is unexplained. This sample comprises about 62,000 clones, roughly 94% of them detected only once. The ten largest make up 1.5% to 2% of the sample. This sample was gathered from a patient treated with IRX-2 immunotherapy. Receptors were obtained from a human donor with breast cancer.

The V and J genes are TRBV4-2 and TRBJ2-4; D is undetermined. The germline V gene encodes CDR1 LGHNA and CDR2 YNFKEQ. The CDR3 has 16 amino acids. V was shortened by 0 bases and J by 0 bases, with 9 bases between the two germline ends. In DNA, the CDR3 is TGTGCCAGCAGCCAAGACCTAGTAGCAGCCAAAAACATTCAGTACTTC. Encoded protein: CASSQDLVAAKNIQYF.

In this sample, this clone turned up once. The chain carries TRBV7-3 and TRBJ2-2; 9 bases agree with TRBD2. J gave up 5 bases and V 2 bases, and 6 bases lay outside the gene matches. The CDR3 contains 16 residues. Germline lookup yields CDR1 SGHTA and CDR2 FQGTGA. Here the CDR3 reads CASSLFSGGGTGELFF. The DNA of the CDR3 is TGTGCCAGCAGCTTATTTAGCGGGGGAGGGACCGGGGAGCTGTTTTTT.

The V call is TRBV7-3, the J call TRBJ2-5; maybe TRBD2 (7 bases). The CDR3 is 16 residues long. V was clipped by 4 bases and J by 4 bases, with 19 bases between them. The germline CDR1 and CDR2 sequences are SGHTA and FQGTGA. CDR3 region: CASSSGLGGALETQYF. The CDR3 DNA is TGTGCCAGCAGCTCAGGCCTAGGGGGGGCCTTAGAGACCCAGTACTTC.

DNA of the CDR3: TGTGCCAGCTGCAGGGCCTCGCAAGAGACCCAGTACTTC. It yields the protein CASCRASQETQYF. The V call is TRBV7-9, the J call TRBJ2-5; the D gene is possibly TRBD1 (5 bases). From germline, CDR1 is SEHNR and CDR2 FQNEAQ (reference sequence). The CDR3 is 13 amino acids. The V end lost 8 bases, the J end lost 2 bases, and 12 bases lay between the germline ends.

The chain carries TRBV6-1 and TRBJ2-2; D may be TRBD1 (5 bases). V was cut by 5 bases and J by 8 bases, with 9 bases left in between. The CDR3 length is 12 residues. CDR1 and CDR2 from the germline V gene are MNHNS and SASEGT. The CDR3 region has the DNA TGTGCCAGCAGTCTCAGACAGGGGGAGCTGTTTTTT. It specifies CASSLRQGELFF.

This chain's CDR3 is CASSRDRAGNTIYF. The CDR3 DNA reads as TGTGCCAGCAGCCGCGACAGGGCTGGAAACACCATATATTTT. The chain links TRBV7-8 to TRBJ1-3, with 7 bases aligning to TRBD1. With 5 bases clipped from V and 2 bases from J, the junction kept 3 bases outside the gene matches. This CDR3 comprises 14 residues. The germline V gene has CDR1 SGHVS and CDR2 FQNEAQ.

This clone was counted once. The CDR3 loop reads CASSQGWNVNQPQHF. CDR3 bases: TGCGCCAGCAGCCAAGGATGGAATGTCAATCAGCCCCAGCATTTT. The chain joins TRBV4-3 to TRBJ1-5; no reliable D call. Trimming left V 1 base short and J 3 bases short, with 10 bases between. The germline gives CDR1 LGHNA, CDR2 YSLEER. This CDR3 comprises 15 residues.

This clone occurred once. This sequence joins TRBV6-5 and TRBJ2-7, with TRBD1 matching 9 bases. Germline CDR1 is MNHEY and CDR2 is SVGAGI. The V and J ends lost 4 bases and 7 bases, in that order; junction bases with no gene match: 11. CDR3 size: 15 residues. The CDR3 nucleotides read TGTGCCAGCAGTTCCTTTTCCGGGACAGGGTGGGAGCAGTACTTC. This gives the protein CASSSFSGTGWEQYF.

This chain joins TRBV18 and TRBJ2-3; 7 bases agree with TRBD1. Trimming took 3 bases from V and 6 from J; bases not matched to a gene: 0. Germline V CDR1 and CDR2: KGHSH, LQKENI. CDR3 length equals 12 residues. The CDR3 bases are TGTGCCAGCTCACCGACAGGGGATACGCAGTATTTT. Its protein product is CASSPTGDTQYF.

This chain connects TRBV11-2 to TRBJ2-5; D not resolved. From germline, CDR1 is SGHAT and CDR2 FQNNGV. The CDR3 covers 11 residues. V shed 3 bases and J shed 7 bases, with 6 bases lying between them. The CDR3 nucleotides read TGTGCCAGCAGCTTTCTTGGGACCCAGTACTTC. Translating it yields CASSFLGTQYF.

V gene TRBV5-1 combines with J gene TRBJ2-7; the match to TRBD1 covers 9 bases. The J segment lost 5 bases and the V segment lost 3 bases, leaving 6 bases of the junction unmatched. The CDR3 extends over 14 amino acids. CDR1 is SGHRS, CDR2 YFSETQ, per germline. CDR3 sequence: CASSSRTGEDEQYF. The CDR3 bases are TGCGCCAGCAGCTCGAGGACAGGGGAGGACGAGCAGTACTTC.